These T cell receptor beta chains were read from a single sample in a study of blood T cell repertoires in COVID-19. Clones were read by immunoSEQ multiplex PCR, and TCRdb kept only the in-frame ones, dropping some. The data hold roughly 350,000 clones, with 88% observed a single time. The material sequenced was peripheral blood. The receptor set was obtained from a woman aged 70-85 years with COVID-19, enrolled during active disease. Each CDR3 is given with its conserved first and last residue. The order of the fields is CDR3 protein, CDR3 DNA, J gene, V gene, D gene, clone size, CDR3 length. D genes are given only for firm matches. Expanded clones get a size class; other rows say once, few or many, or leave the size out.

CASSSGLGGEKLFF	TGCGCCAGCAGCTCGGGACTGGGCGGTGAAAAACTGTTTTTT	TRBJ1-4	TRBV5-1	NA	few	14
CACERGVSYEQYF	TGTGCCTGTGAGCGGGGGGTCTCCTACGAGCAGTACTTC	TRBJ2-7	TRBV30	TRBD2	NA	13
CASSQGKDQPQHF	TGTGCCAGCAGTCAGGGTAAGGATCAGCCCCAGCATTTT	TRBJ1-5	TRBV6-4	NA	NA	13
CASSQAPDRYLNTEAFF	TGTGCCAGCAGCCAAGCCCCGGACAGGTACCTGAACACTGAAGCTTTCTTT	TRBJ1-1	TRBV3-1/TRBV3-2	TRBD1	NA	17
CASSPRQGLETQYF	TGTGCCAGCAGCCCTAGACAGGGTCTAGAGACCCAGTACTTC	TRBJ2-5	TRBV11-3	TRBD1	NA	14
CASSRGGLAEPDTQYF	TGTGCCAGCAGCCGGGGGGGACTAGCGGAGCCAGATACGCAGTATTTT	TRBJ2-3	TRBV3-1/TRBV3-2	TRBD2	NA	16
CASSLPGTPNTEAFF	TGCGCCAGCAGCTTACCCGGGACACCGAACACTGAAGCTTTCTTT	TRBJ1-1	TRBV5-1	NA	NA	15
CATSRVGGFGDTQYF	TGTGCCACCAGCAGAGTCGGGGGGTTTGGAGATACGCAGTATTTT	TRBJ2-3	TRBV15	TRBD2	NA	15
CASSPGQGTTYEQYF	TGTGCCAGTAGTCCGGGACAGGGGACCACCTACGAGCAGTACTTC	TRBJ2-7	TRBV19	TRBD1	NA	15
CAIMQGGDTGELFF	TGTGCCATTATGCAGGGGGGCGACACCGGGGAGCTGTTTTTT	TRBJ2-2	TRBV19	NA	NA	14
CSVEFLQGISYEQYF	TGCAGCGTTGAATTTCTTCAGGGGATTTCCTACGAGCAGTACTTC	TRBJ2-7	TRBV29-1	NA	NA	15
CASRGQGSGNTIYF	TGTGCCAGCAGGGGACAGGGGTCTGGAAACACCATATATTTT	TRBJ1-3	TRBV27	TRBD1	NA	14
CASSHSGGGETQYF	TGTGCCAGCAGCCACAGCGGGGGCGGAGAGACCCAGTACTTC	TRBJ2-5	TRBV3-1/TRBV3-2	TRBD2	NA	14
CASSTEGTGGETQYF	TGTGCCAGTAGTACGGAGGGGACGGGAGGAGAGACCCAGTACTTC	TRBJ2-5	TRBV19	TRBD2	NA	15
CASSVRAASYGYTF	TGTGCCAGCAGTGTCCGCGCGGCCAGCTATGGCTACACCTTC	TRBJ1-2	TRBV2	NA	once	14
CASSLGYTLTLTDTQYF	TGCGCCAGCAGCTTGGGATACACACTAACCCTCACAGATACGCAGTATTTT	TRBJ2-3	TRBV5-1	NA	NA	17
CAIGQDGEQFF	TGTGCCATCGGACAGGATGGTGAGCAGTTCTTC	TRBJ2-1	TRBV10-3	TRBD1	NA	11
CASSIVRGKAYNEQFF	TGTGCCAGTAGTATAGTACGGGGAAAGGCCTACAATGAGCAGTTCTTC	TRBJ2-1	TRBV19	NA	NA	16
CAGARGNYGYTF	TGTGCCGGAGCCAGGGGTAACTATGGCTACACCTTC	TRBJ1-2	TRBV30	NA	NA	12
CASSLGQGGRGYTF	TGTGCCAGCAGCTTAGGACAGGGAGGACGTGGCTACACCTTC	TRBJ1-2	TRBV7-9	TRBD1	NA	14
CASSLDSNSPLHF	TGTGCCAGCAGCTTAGATAGTAATTCACCCCTCCACTTT	TRBJ1-6	TRBV11-2	NA	NA	13
CASSVEGGGYTF	TGTGCCAGCAGCGTAGAGGGAGGCGGCTACACCTTC	TRBJ1-2	TRBV9	NA	NA	12
CASSEVFLDSDEQYF	TGTGCCAGCAGTGAGGTTTTCCTAGACTCGGACGAGCAGTACTTC	TRBJ2-7	TRBV6-1	NA	NA	15
CASSLAPAGTYGYTF	TGTGCCAGCAGCTTGGCCCCAGCGGGGACCTATGGCTACACCTTC	TRBJ1-2	TRBV5-4	NA	NA	15
CASSLPTGVNTEAFF	TGCGCCAGCAGTTTGCCGACGGGGGTTAACACTGAAGCTTTCTTT	TRBJ1-1	TRBV5-1	NA	once	15
CASERGSTDTQYF	TGTGCTTCGGAGCGGGGGAGCACAGATACGCAGTATTTT	TRBJ2-3	TRBV2	TRBD2	NA	13
CASSLVARGTEAFF	TGTGCCAGCAGCTTAGTGGCAAGGGGCACTGAAGCTTTCTTT	TRBJ1-1	TRBV7-2	NA	NA	14
CASSLGRTGAREQYF	TGTGCCAGCAGCTTAGGTAGGACAGGGGCACGGGAGCAGTACTTC	TRBJ2-7	TRBV7-2	TRBD1	NA	15
CASSSSTIIGGETQYF	TGTGCCAGCAGCTCCTCTACTATTATAGGGGGAGAGACCCAGTACTTC	TRBJ2-5	TRBV5-6	NA	NA	16
CASSAGTGGPGELFF	TGTGCCAGCAGCGCTGGGACAGGGGGTCCCGGGGAGCTGTTTTTT	TRBJ2-2	TRBV11-3	TRBD1	NA	15
CASSYSLPGGGYTF	TGTGCCAGCAGTTACTCGTTACCGGGAGGGGGCTACACCTTC	TRBJ1-2	TRBV6-5	NA	NA	14
CASRTSGGAETQYF	TGTGCCAGCCGGACTAGCGGGGGGGCAGAGACCCAGTACTTC	TRBJ2-5	TRBV27	TRBD2	NA	14
CASSSLAGSGFQEQYF	TGTGCCAGCAGCTCTCTAGCGGGGAGCGGGTTCCAGGAGCAGTACTTC	TRBJ2-7	TRBV7-2	TRBD2	NA	16
CASRVQAEAFF	TGTGCCAGCAGGGTTCAGGCTGAAGCTTTCTTT	TRBJ1-1	TRBV12-3/TRBV12-4	NA	NA	11
CSASLRDRGNYGYTF	TGCAGTGCTAGTCTCAGGGACAGGGGGAACTATGGCTACACCTTC	TRBJ1-2	TRBV20-1	TRBD1	few	15
CASSMLTGQGVGNTIYF	TGTGCCAGTAGTATGTTAACCGGGCAGGGCGTTGGAAACACCATATATTTT	TRBJ1-3	TRBV19	NA	NA	17
CASSYSAIEQYF	TGTGCCAGCAGTTATTCCGCGATCGAGCAGTACTTC	TRBJ2-7	TRBV6-2/TRBV6-3	NA	NA	12
CASSLGGSVEQYF	TGTGCCAGCAGCCTGGGGGGGAGTGTCGAGCAGTACTTC	TRBJ2-7	TRBV3-1/TRBV3-2	TRBD2	NA	13